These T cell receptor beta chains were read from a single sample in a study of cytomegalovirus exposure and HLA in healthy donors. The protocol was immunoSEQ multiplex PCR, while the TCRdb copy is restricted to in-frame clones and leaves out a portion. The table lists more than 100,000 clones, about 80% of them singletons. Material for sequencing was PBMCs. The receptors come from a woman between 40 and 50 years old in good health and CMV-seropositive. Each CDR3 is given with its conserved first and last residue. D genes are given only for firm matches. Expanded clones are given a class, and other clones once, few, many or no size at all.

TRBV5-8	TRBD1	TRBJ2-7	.	TGTGCCAGCAGCCTCTGGACAGGGGTCACCGAGCAGTACTTC	CASSLWTGVTEQYF
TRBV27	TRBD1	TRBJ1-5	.	TGTGCCAGCAGTTTATGGGCAGGGGGCGGCAATCAGCCCCAGCATTTT	CASSLWAGGGNQPQHF
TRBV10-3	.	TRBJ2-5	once	TGTGCCATCTCCCCTCAGGGGCCCCAAGAGACCCAGTACTTC	CAISPQGPQETQYF
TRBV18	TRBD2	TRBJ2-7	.	TGTGCCAGCTCACCTACCTCTAGCGGGGGTTTCTACGAGCAGTACTTC	CASSPTSSGGFYEQYF
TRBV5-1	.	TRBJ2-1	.	TGCGCCAGCAGCTTGGAGACTACGCCATCCAATGAGCAGTTCTTC	CASSLETTPSNEQFF
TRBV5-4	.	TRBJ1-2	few	TGTGCCAGCAGCTTGGCCAAGTGGGAGGGTGGCTACACCTTC	CASSLAKWEGGYTF
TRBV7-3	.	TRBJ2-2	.	TGTGCCAGCAGCCCGAATAGGGGGGGGACCGGGGAGCTGTTTTTT	CASSPNRGGTGELFF
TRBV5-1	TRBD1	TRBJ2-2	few	TGCGCCAGCAGCCGGGGACAGTCAACCGGGGAGCTGTTTTTT	CASSRGQSTGELFF
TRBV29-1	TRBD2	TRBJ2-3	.	TGCAGCGTCGAGCGGGGAACCAGCACAGATACGCAGTATTTT	CSVERGTSTDTQYF
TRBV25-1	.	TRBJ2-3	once	TGTGCCAGCAGTGTAACAGGCCTCGGAGATACGCAGTATTTT	CASSVTGLGDTQYF
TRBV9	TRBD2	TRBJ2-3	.	TGTGCCAGCAGCGTAGGCGGGGGGGCCAGGACAGATACGCAGTATTTT	CASSVGGGARTDTQYF
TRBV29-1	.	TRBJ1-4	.	TGCAGCGTTGGAACAGGGCCAACTAATGAAAAACTGTTTTTT	CSVGTGPTNEKLFF
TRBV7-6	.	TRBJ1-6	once	TGTGCCAGCAGCTTAGATGGCATTAATTCACCCCTCCACTTT	CASSLDGINSPLHF
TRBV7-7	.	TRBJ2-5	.	TGTGCTAGCAGCCCAAATAGTTGGAGTGAGACCCAGTACTTC	CASSPNSWSETQYF
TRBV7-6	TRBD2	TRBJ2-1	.	TGTGCCAGCAGCTTAAGTGGGAGGGATGAGCAGTTCTTC	CASSLSGRDEQFF
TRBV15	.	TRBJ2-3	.	TGTGCCACCAGCCTAGACAGGACCCGCACAGATACGCAGTATTTT	CATSLDRTRTDTQYF
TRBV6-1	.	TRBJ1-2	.	TGTGCCAGCAGTTCCCTCCCGGGGGAGAACTATGGCTACACCTTC	CASSSLPGENYGYTF
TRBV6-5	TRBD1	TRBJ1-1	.	TGTGCCAGCAGTAACCCGACAGGGGTAGCTTTCTTT	CASSNPTGVAFF